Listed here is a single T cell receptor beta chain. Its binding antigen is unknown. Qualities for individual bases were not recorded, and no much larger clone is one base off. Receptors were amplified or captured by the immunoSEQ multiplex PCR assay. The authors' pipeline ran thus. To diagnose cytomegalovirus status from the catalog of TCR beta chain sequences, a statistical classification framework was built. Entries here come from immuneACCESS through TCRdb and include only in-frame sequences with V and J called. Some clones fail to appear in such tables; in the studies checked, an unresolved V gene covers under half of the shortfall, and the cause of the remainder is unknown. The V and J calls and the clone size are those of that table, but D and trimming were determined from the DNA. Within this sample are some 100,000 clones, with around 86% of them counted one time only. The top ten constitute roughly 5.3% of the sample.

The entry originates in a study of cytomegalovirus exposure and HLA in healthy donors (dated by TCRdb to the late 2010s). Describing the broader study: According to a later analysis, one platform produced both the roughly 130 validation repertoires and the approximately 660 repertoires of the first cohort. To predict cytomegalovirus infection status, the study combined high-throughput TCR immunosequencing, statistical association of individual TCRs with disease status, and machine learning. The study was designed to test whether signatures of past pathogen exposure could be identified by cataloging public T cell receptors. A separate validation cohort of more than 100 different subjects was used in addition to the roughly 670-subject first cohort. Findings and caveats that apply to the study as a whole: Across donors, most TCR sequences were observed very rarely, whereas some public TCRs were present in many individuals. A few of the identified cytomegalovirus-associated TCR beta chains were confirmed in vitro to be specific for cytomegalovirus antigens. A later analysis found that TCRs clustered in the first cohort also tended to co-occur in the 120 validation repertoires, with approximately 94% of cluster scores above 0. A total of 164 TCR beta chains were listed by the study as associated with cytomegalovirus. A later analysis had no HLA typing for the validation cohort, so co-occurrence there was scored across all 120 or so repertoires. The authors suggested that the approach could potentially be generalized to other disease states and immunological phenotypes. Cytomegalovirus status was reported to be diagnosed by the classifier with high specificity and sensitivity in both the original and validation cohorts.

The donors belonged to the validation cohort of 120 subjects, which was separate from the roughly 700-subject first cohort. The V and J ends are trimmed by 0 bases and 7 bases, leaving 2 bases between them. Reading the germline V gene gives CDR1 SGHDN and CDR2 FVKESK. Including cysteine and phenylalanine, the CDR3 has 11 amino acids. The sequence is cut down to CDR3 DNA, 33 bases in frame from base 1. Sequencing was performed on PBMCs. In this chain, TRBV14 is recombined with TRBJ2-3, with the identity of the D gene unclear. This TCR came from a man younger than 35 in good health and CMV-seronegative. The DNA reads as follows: TGTGCCAGCAGCCAAGACTATACGCAGTATTTT. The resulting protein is CASSQDYTQYF.